A single T cell receptor beta chain is shown here with its context. Its antigen remains unknown. This CDR3 is built from 15 residues. From germline, CDR1 is SNHLY and CDR2 FYNNEI. V shed 5 bases, J shed 3 bases, and the junction held 6 bases outside the gene matches. The data were taken from a study of OX40 agonist ivuxolimab in advanced cancers. About the research overall: In this cohort, patients received ivuxolimab, an agonistic anti-OX40 (CD134) antibody. One hepatocellular carcinoma and a couple of cutaneous melanoma patients partially responded.

Here immunoSEQ multiplex PCR was the method, and the copy in TCRdb shows in-frame clones only, minus some. This table holds about 57,000 clones, approximately 92% found once. Whole-study findings and limits: Averaging showed that CD8+ T cells had more expanded clones than CD4+ did. Specificity for antigen went undetermined in the expanded peripheral T cells.

Sequenced here: CD4+ or CD8+ T cells sorted from blood, sampled in a trial of the OX40 agonist ivuxolimab. The chain links TRBV2 to TRBJ1-5, with 8 bases identical to TRBD1. The TCR was taken from an adult with an advanced solid tumor such as melanoma, head and neck, liver or kidney cancer. The CDR3 loop is CASSNEQGANQPQHF. The DNA of the CDR3 is TGTGCCAGCAGTAACGAGCAGGGGGCCAATCAGCCCCAGCATTTT.